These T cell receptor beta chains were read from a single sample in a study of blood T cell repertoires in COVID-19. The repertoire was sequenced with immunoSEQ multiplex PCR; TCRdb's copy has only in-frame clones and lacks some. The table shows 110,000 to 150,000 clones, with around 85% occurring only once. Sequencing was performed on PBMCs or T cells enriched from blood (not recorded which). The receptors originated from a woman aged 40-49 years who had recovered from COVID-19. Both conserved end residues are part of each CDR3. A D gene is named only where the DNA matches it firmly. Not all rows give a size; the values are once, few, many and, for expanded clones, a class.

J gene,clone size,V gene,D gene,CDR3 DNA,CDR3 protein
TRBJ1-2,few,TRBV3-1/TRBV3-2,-,TGTGCCAGCAGCCAGACAGGCGCGGGCTACACCTTC,CASSQTGAGYTF
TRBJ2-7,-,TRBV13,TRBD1,TGTGCCAGCAGCGGGACAGGGCCCGGCGTCTCCTACGAGCAGTACTTC,CASSGTGPGVSYEQYF
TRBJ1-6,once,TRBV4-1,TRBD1,TGCGCCAGCAGCCGACAGGGACAGAATTCACCCCTCCACTTT,CASSRQGQNSPLHF
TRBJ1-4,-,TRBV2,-,TGTGCCAGCAGGGAAGACAGTTCAACTAATGAAAAACTGTTTTTT,CASREDSSTNEKLFF
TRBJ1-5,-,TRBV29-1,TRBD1,TGCAGCGTTGCAGGGGGCAATAACAATCAGCCCCAGCATTTT,CSVAGGNNNQPQHF
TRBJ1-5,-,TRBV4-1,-,TGCGCCAGCAGCCTGGATACAGTTAGCAATCAGCCCCAGCATTTT,CASSLDTVSNQPQHF
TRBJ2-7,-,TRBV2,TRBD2,TGTGCCAGCACCTACACCTCTCCCGAGACTAGCATGTACGAGCAGTACTTC,CASTYTSPETSMYEQYF
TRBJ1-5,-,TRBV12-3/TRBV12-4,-,TGTGCCAGCAGTTTGGGAGGGGAACAGCCCCAGCATTTT,CASSLGGEQPQHF
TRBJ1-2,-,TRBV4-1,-,TGCGCCAGCAGCTCTCGAGTGGGGGCTGACTATGGCTACACCTTC,CASSSRVGADYGYTF
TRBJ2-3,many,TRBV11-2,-,TGTGCCAGCAGCTCTTCCAGGATCACAGATACGCAGTATTTT,CASSSSRITDTQYF
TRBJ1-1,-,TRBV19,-,TGTGCCAGTAGCGGTATGTCCCCTGAAGCTTTCTTT,CASSGMSPEAFF
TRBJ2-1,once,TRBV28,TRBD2,TGTGCCAGCATGCCCCGGACTAGCGGCAACAATGAGCAGTTCTTC,CASMPRTSGNNEQFF
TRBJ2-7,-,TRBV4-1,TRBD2,TGCGCCAGCAGCCAAGTCGCAGGCGGGAGGGGCCGTGGGTACGAGCAGTACTTC,CASSQVAGGRGRGYEQYF
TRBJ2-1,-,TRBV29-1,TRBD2,TGCAGCGTTGAAGGGGCTAGCGGGCTCTCCAATGAGCAGTTCTTC,CSVEGASGLSNEQFF
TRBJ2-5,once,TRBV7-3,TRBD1,TGTGCCAGCAGCCCGCAGGGACAGGGAAGAGAGACCCAGTACTTC,CASSPQGQGRETQYF
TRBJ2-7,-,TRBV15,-,TGTGCCACCAGCAGAGATCCCGACAAACACTACGAGCAGTACTTC,CATSRDPDKHYEQYF
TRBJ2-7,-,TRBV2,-,TGTGCCAGCAGTGTCCTAGGAAGTGTACCATACTACTACGAGCAGTACTTC,CASSVLGSVPYYYEQYF
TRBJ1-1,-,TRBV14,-,TGTGCCAGCAGCCAATTTCAATCAGCGGCCCTGGGGACTGAAGCTTTCTTT,CASSQFQSAALGTEAFF
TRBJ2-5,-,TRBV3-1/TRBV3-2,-,TGTGCCAGCAGCCAAGTAAACCGGGGGAGAGAAGAGACCCAGTACTTC,CASSQVNRGREETQYF
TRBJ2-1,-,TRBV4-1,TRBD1,TGCGCCAGCAGCCAAGACAGGGGGCTCATCAATGAGCAGTTCTTC,CASSQDRGLINEQFF
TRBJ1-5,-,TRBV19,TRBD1,TGTGCCAGTAGTATAGACAACAGGGGTGATCAGCCCCAGCATTTT,CASSIDNRGDQPQHF
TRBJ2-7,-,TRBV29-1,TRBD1,TGCAGCGGCCGGGACAGGGTAACCTACGAGCAGTACTTC,CSGRDRVTYEQYF
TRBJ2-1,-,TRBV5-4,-,TGTGCCAGCAGCTTGGGTAGCGGTAGCTCCTACAATGAGCAGTTCTTC,CASSLGSGSSYNEQFF
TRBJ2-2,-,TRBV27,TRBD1,TGTGCCAGCGGGACAGGGTATACCGGGGAGCTGTTTTTT,CASGTGYTGELFF
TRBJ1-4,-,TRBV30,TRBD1,TGTGCCTGGGGGGACAGGAATGAAAAACTGTTTTTT,CAWGDRNEKLFF
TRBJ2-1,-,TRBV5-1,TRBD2,TGCGCCAGCAGCTTGTTCCCGGCTAGCGGGACTTCCTACAATGAGCAGTTCTTC,CASSLFPASGTSYNEQFF
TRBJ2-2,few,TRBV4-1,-,TGCGCCAGCAGCCAAGTCCGCGGGGACACCGGGGAGCTGTTTTTT,CASSQVRGDTGELFF
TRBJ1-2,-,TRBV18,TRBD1,TGTGCCAGCTCACGACCGGGACAGGGGGCAGGCTATGGCTACACCTTC,CASSRPGQGAGYGYTF